This T cell receptor beta chain was identified in a study of kidney transplant recipient with SARS-CoV-2 infection (dated by TCRdb to the early 2020s). A word on this clonotype: No cognate antigen has been identified for it. This may arise from a read error, as a much more abundant clone is one base away.

The meaning of the sample's time point label: pre-pandemic baseline sample and day 111 after first positive SARS-CoV-2 test. The CDR3 numbers 18 residues from cysteine through phenylalanine. The retained sequence is limited to the CDR3, 54 bases, with the frame set at the first base. Sequences LGHNA (CDR1) and YNFKEQ (CDR2) are obtained from the germline V gene. The run used an Illumina MiSeq. The peripheral T cell repertoire was profiled for human TCRbeta genes. The authors' pipeline ran thus. Differential clonotype abundance was tested with beta-binomial modelling to account for variability over time. Expanded clonotypes were screened against the ImmuneCODE reference database of SARS-CoV-2-associated TCRs and mapped to viral genome regions. Additional repertoire analyses examined TRBV gene usage, CDR3 length, CDR3 amino acid overlap between time points, distributions of clonotype abundance, and Jaccard similarity. The public reads were run again by TCRdb, first through fastp at Q25 and then through MiXCR, and only productive beta chains were kept. Entries are consolidated by CDR3 protein sequence, retaining the most common genes and DNA. TCRdb assigned the V and J calls; the authors' analysis was not used. The sample profile shows some 220,000 distinct CDR3 sequences; around 28% of them were found once. The ten largest account for roughly 7.3% of the sample.

The receptor's source is a male patient younger than 45 who had COVID-19 and was a kidney transplant recipient. In transplant recipients, some T cells may be of donor rather than host origin. The sequences come from a blood sample, collected at baseline and on day 111 from a kidney transplant recipient. The rearrangement joined TRBV4-2 to TRBJ2-1, with TRBD2 identical over 7 junction bases. Read as DNA, the sequence is TGTGCCAGCAACCAAGATAATGGGGAACTAGCGTCCTACAATGAGCAGTTCTTC. The translation is CASNQDNGELASYNEQFF.